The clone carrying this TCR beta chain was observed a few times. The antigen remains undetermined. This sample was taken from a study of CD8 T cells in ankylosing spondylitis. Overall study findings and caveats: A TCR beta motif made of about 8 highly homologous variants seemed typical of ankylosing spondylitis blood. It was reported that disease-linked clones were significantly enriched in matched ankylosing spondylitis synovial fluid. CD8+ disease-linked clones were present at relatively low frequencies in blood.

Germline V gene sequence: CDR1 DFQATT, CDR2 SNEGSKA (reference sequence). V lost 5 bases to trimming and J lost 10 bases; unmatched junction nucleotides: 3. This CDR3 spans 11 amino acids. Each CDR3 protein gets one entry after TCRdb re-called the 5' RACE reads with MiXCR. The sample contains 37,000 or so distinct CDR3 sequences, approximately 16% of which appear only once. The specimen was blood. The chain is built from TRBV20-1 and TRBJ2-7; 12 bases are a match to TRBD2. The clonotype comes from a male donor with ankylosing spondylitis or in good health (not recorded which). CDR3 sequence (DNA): TGCAGTGCTTTGACTAGCGGGGGCCAGTACGTC. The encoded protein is CSALTSGGQYV.